What follows is one TCR beta chain and its context. This specimen comes from a study of CD8 T cells in Susac syndrome. Reverse transcription of about 0.45 to 1 ug RNA was performed with random hexamers. TCR beta CDR3 was amplified by immunoSEQ covering 54 Vbeta and 13 Jbeta. One entry per CDR3 protein results from TCRdb running MiXCR on the immunoSEQ multiplex PCR reads. Of a few hundred thousand distinct CDR3 sequences in the sample, just over 90% were seen once. V gave up 2 bases and J gave up 2 bases, with 16 bases separating them. The CDR3 extends over 16 amino acids. Germline values: CDR1 SGHRS, CDR2 YFSETQ.

The sequence was collected from a human donor with multiple sclerosis. The sample was CD4+ T cells from PBMCs. The chain recombines TRBV5-1 with TRBJ2-5, with D tentatively TRBD1 (5 bases). CDR3 region: CASSFSLRQKQETQYF. The DNA for the CDR3 is TGCGCCAGCAGCTTTTCCCTACGACAGAAGCAAGAGACCCAGTACTTC.